This T cell receptor (beta chain) was recovered during a study of brain T cells in children with intractable seizures. The germline CDR1 and CDR2 sequences are MNHEY and SMNVEV (reference sequence). The ends were cut back, 6 bases at V and 1 base at J, with 7 bases in the middle. The CDR3 is 13 amino acids. The data were produced by immunoSEQ multiplex PCR, yet TCRdb's version contains in-frame clones alone and is incomplete. The data show 50,000 to 80,000 clones, about 96% seen once. This TCR was sampled from a boy younger than two with focal cortical dysplasia and intractable seizures. This sample comprised peripheral blood, obtained at surgery. This sequence joins TRBV27 and TRBJ2-1; D is unresolved. The CDR3 DNA is TGTGCCAGCAGCCCTTTATCCTACAATGAGCAGTTCTTC. It translates to CASSPLSYNEQFF.